This is a list of T cell receptor beta chains from one sample in a study of shared clonotypes between healthy human individuals. This table comes from immunoSEQ multiplex PCR, and its TCRdb copy is limited to in-frame clones, with some not included. This sample has over 1.5 million clones; 95% to 99% occur once, and the top ten carry approximately 0.45%. What was sequenced was naive CD4+ T cells sorted from blood. The source of these receptors is a man younger than 40 in good health. The CDR3 runs from the conserved cysteine through the conserved F or W. D genes are given only for firm matches. Not every row has a clone size; where given, it reads once, few, many or a size class.

J gene: TRBJ2-7; D gene: NA; V gene: TRBV6-6; clone size: NA; CDR3 protein: CASSYSGRQAYEQYF; CDR3 DNA: TGTGCCAGCAGTTACTCAGGCAGGCAAGCCTACGAGCAGTACTTC
J gene: TRBJ2-3; D gene: NA; V gene: TRBV5-5; clone size: NA; CDR3 protein: CASSLIGDTQYF; CDR3 DNA: TGTGCCAGCAGCTTGATTGGAGATACGCAGTATTTT
J gene: TRBJ2-1; D gene: NA; V gene: TRBV15; clone size: NA; CDR3 protein: CATSGTRGYNEQFF; CDR3 DNA: TGTGCCACCAGCGGGACCCGTGGGTACAATGAGCAGTTCTTC
J gene: TRBJ2-1; D gene: TRBD2; V gene: TRBV19; clone size: NA; CDR3 protein: CASSPPQLAGGIYNEQFF; CDR3 DNA: TGTGCCAGTAGCCCACCCCAACTAGCGGGAGGGATCTACAATGAGCAGTTCTTC
J gene: TRBJ2-1; D gene: NA; V gene: TRBV27; clone size: NA; CDR3 protein: CASRLGSYNEQFF; CDR3 DNA: TGTGCCAGCAGGTTGGGCTCCTACAATGAGCAGTTCTTC
J gene: TRBJ2-1; D gene: NA; V gene: TRBV18; clone size: NA; CDR3 protein: CASSPASFGNEQFF; CDR3 DNA: TGTGCCAGCTCACCCGCGTCCTTCGGTAATGAGCAGTTCTTC
J gene: TRBJ2-1; D gene: TRBD2; V gene: TRBV9; clone size: NA; CDR3 protein: CASSVEMGGLDHNEQFF; CDR3 DNA: TGTGCCAGCAGCGTAGAGATGGGAGGACTAGACCACAATGAGCAGTTCTTC
J gene: TRBJ1-2; D gene: NA; V gene: TRBV28; clone size: NA; CDR3 protein: CASSPTGIYGYTF; CDR3 DNA: TGTGCCAGCAGCCCCACAGGGATCTATGGCTACACCTTC
J gene: TRBJ2-5; D gene: NA; V gene: TRBV2; clone size: once; CDR3 protein: CASRRQETQYF; CDR3 DNA: TGTGCCAGCAGAAGGCAAGAGACCCAGTACTTC
J gene: TRBJ2-7; D gene: TRBD2; V gene: TRBV7-6; clone size: NA; CDR3 protein: CASSFRSGRAGENEQYF; CDR3 DNA: TGTGCCAGCAGCTTTCGTAGCGGGAGGGCCGGGGAAAACGAGCAGTACTTC
J gene: TRBJ1-5; D gene: TRBD1; V gene: TRBV30; clone size: NA; CDR3 protein: CAWTTGGSNQPQHF; CDR3 DNA: TGTGCCTGGACTACAGGGGGTAGCAATCAGCCCCAGCATTTT
J gene: TRBJ2-7; D gene: TRBD2; V gene: TRBV5-1; clone size: NA; CDR3 protein: CASSLEAGISEQYF; CDR3 DNA: TGCGCCAGCAGCTTGGAAGCGGGGATTAGCGAGCAGTACTTC
J gene: TRBJ1-3; D gene: NA; V gene: TRBV5-4; clone size: NA; CDR3 protein: CASSLEVGRNSGNTIYF; CDR3 DNA: TGTGCCAGCAGCTTGGAGGTAGGCCGGAACTCTGGAAACACCATATATTTT
J gene: TRBJ2-3; D gene: NA; V gene: TRBV5-5; clone size: NA; CDR3 protein: CASTLEGLTDTQYF; CDR3 DNA: TGTGCCAGCACCCTGGAGGGCCTCACAGATACGCAGTATTTT
J gene: TRBJ1-2; D gene: NA; V gene: TRBV2; clone size: once; CDR3 protein: CASSVSNYGYTF; CDR3 DNA: TGTGCCAGCAGCGTATCTAACTATGGCTACACCTTC
J gene: TRBJ1-2; D gene: NA; V gene: TRBV25-1; clone size: NA; CDR3 protein: CASSEQGGNYGYTF; CDR3 DNA: TGTGCCAGCAGTGAACAGGGTGGTAACTATGGCTACACCTTC
J gene: TRBJ1-1; D gene: NA; V gene: TRBV19; clone size: NA; CDR3 protein: CASSMEKGLGYVLNTEAFF; CDR3 DNA: TGTGCCAGTAGTATGGAGAAGGGTCTGGGTTATGTTTTGAACACTGAAGCTTTCTTT
J gene: TRBJ2-3; D gene: TRBD2; V gene: TRBV30; clone size: NA; CDR3 protein: CAWSRLALFTDTQYF; CDR3 DNA: TGTGCCTGGAGTAGACTAGCACTCTTCACAGATACGCAGTATTTT
J gene: TRBJ2-1; D gene: TRBD2; V gene: TRBV23-1; clone size: once; CDR3 protein: CASSQYGLAGTNEQFF; CDR3 DNA: TGCGCCAGCAGTCAATACGGACTAGCGGGAACCAATGAGCAGTTCTTC
J gene: TRBJ2-3; D gene: TRBD2; V gene: TRBV2; clone size: NA; CDR3 protein: CASSEGSLAGVADTQYF; CDR3 DNA: TGTGCCAGCAGTGAAGGTTCACTAGCGGGAGTCGCAGATACGCAGTATTTT
J gene: TRBJ2-2; D gene: NA; V gene: TRBV9; clone size: NA; CDR3 protein: CASSVALTGELFF; CDR3 DNA: TGTGCCAGCAGCGTAGCTTTGACCGGGGAGCTGTTTTTT
J gene: TRBJ2-5; D gene: TRBD2; V gene: TRBV7-2; clone size: NA; CDR3 protein: CASSSGLAGRETQYF; CDR3 DNA: TGTGCCAGCAGCTCGGGACTAGCGGGAAGAGAGACCCAGTACTTC
J gene: TRBJ1-5; D gene: NA; V gene: TRBV19; clone size: NA; CDR3 protein: CASSIGGDNQPQHF; CDR3 DNA: TGTGCCAGTAGTATAGGAGGGGACAATCAGCCCCAGCATTTT
J gene: TRBJ2-7; D gene: NA; V gene: TRBV2; clone size: NA; CDR3 protein: CASSVSGSQQYF; CDR3 DNA: TGTGCCAGCAGTGTCTCGGGAAGCCAGCAGTACTTC
J gene: TRBJ2-4; D gene: TRBD2; V gene: TRBV7-9; clone size: NA; CDR3 protein: CASSEEGLAGVAKNIQYF; CDR3 DNA: TGTGCCAGCAGCGAAGAGGGACTAGCGGGAGTAGCCAAAAACATTCAGTACTTC
J gene: TRBJ2-5; D gene: TRBD1; V gene: TRBV7-6; clone size: NA; CDR3 protein: CASSLTGGFQETQYF; CDR3 DNA: TGTGCCAGCAGCTTAACAGGGGGCTTCCAAGAGACCCAGTACTTC
J gene: TRBJ2-7; D gene: NA; V gene: TRBV5-1; clone size: NA; CDR3 protein: CASSPGGGTGDSYEQYF; CDR3 DNA: TGCGCCAGCAGCCCGGGAGGGGGGACAGGAGATTCCTACGAGCAGTACTTC
J gene: TRBJ2-7; D gene: TRBD2; V gene: TRBV28; clone size: NA; CDR3 protein: CASSLWLAAIYEQYF; CDR3 DNA: TGTGCCAGCAGTTTATGGCTAGCGGCCATCTACGAGCAGTACTTC
J gene: TRBJ2-3; D gene: NA; V gene: TRBV2; clone size: NA; CDR3 protein: CASSGGISTDTQYF; CDR3 DNA: TGTGCCAGCAGCGGCGGGATATCCACAGATACGCAGTATTTT
J gene: TRBJ1-5; D gene: NA; V gene: TRBV6-1; clone size: NA; CDR3 protein: CASMRPSPYQPQHF; CDR3 DNA: TGTGCCAGCATGCGTCCTTCTCCTTATCAGCCCCAGCATTTT
J gene: TRBJ1-3; D gene: NA; V gene: TRBV5-6; clone size: once; CDR3 protein: CASSFTRRGNTIYF; CDR3 DNA: TGTGCCAGCAGCTTTACGCGGAGGGGAAACACCATATATTTT